The rows below give T cell receptor beta chains drawn from one sample of a study of Graves' ophthalmopathy and Graves' hyperthyroidism. TCRdb reanalysed the multiplex PCR reads using MiXCR and keeps one entry per CDR3 protein. This sample has 300,000 to 350,000 distinct CDR3 sequences, with roughly 15% found just once. Input material: peripheral blood. These receptors were obtained from an adult man with Graves' ophthalmopathy. The CDR3 runs from the conserved cysteine through the conserved F or W. Fields, in order: CDR3 DNA, CDR3 protein, clone size, J gene, V gene, CDR3 length, D gene. D genes are given only for firm matches. Clone size, where shown, is once, few, many, or a class for clones that have expanded.

DNA: TGTGCCAGCAGTTTATTGGGCACCACTGCGCCCCAGCATTTT
CDR3: CASSLLGTTAPQHF
size: NA
J: TRBJ1-5
V: TRBV12-3/TRBV12-4
length: 14
D: NA

DNA: TGTGCCAGCAGTTTGAGTAGGGCAGGGCTCAATCAGCCCCAGCATTTT
CDR3: CASSLSRAGLNQPQHF
size: many
J: TRBJ1-5
V: TRBV12-3/TRBV12-4
length: 16
D: NA

DNA: TGTGCTAGCAGCCTGGACAGAGGGCGAGGGACCCAGTACTTC
CDR3: CASSLDRGRGTQYF
size: NA
J: TRBJ2-5
V: TRBV7-7
length: 14
D: NA

DNA: TGTGCCAGCGCTTTGTCGGGAACAGGGGGCCTAGACAATCAGCCCCAGCATTTT
CDR3: CASALSGTGGLDNQPQHF
size: many
J: TRBJ1-5
V: TRBV28
length: 18
D: TRBD1

DNA: TGTGCCAGCACTGGGACAGGGGGGACCTACGAGCAGTACTTC
CDR3: CASTGTGGTYEQYF
size: many
J: TRBJ2-7
V: TRBV2
length: 14
D: TRBD1

DNA: TGTGCCACCACTACCCGGCTAGCGGGGCAAGAGACCCAGTACTTC
CDR3: CATTTRLAGQETQYF
size: many
J: TRBJ2-5
V: TRBV7-2
length: 15
D: TRBD2

DNA: TGTGCCAGTAGTATAGCGGACAGTAACTATGGCTACACCTTC
CDR3: CASSIADSNYGYTF
size: many
J: TRBJ1-2
V: TRBV19
length: 14
D: NA

DNA: TGTGCCAGCAGTTACGGTGTTGGCGAGTGGGACACCGGGGAGCTGTTTTTT
CDR3: CASSYGVGEWDTGELFF
size: many
J: TRBJ2-2
V: TRBV6-2/TRBV6-3
length: 17
D: NA

DNA: TGTGCCAGCAGCTTAGCAGGTGTAAATTCACCCCTCCACTTT
CDR3: CASSLAGVNSPLHF
size: many
J: TRBJ1-6
V: TRBV13
length: 14
D: NA

DNA: TGCGCCAGCAGCCCGGTCTGGACTGCGGTCGGTGAGACCCAGTACTTC
CDR3: CASSPVWTAVGETQYF
size: many
J: TRBJ2-5
V: TRBV5-1
length: 16
D: NA

DNA: TGTGCCAGCAGCTTAGCAGCAAATAGCAATCAGCCCCAGCATTTT
CDR3: CASSLAANSNQPQHF
size: many
J: TRBJ1-5
V: TRBV7-2
length: 15
D: NA

DNA: TGTGCCAGCAGTTTAGCCCGAGGGGGGTTTGTTCAGGGTGACACTGAAGCTTTCTTT
CDR3: CASSLARGGFVQGDTEAFF
size: many
J: TRBJ1-1
V: TRBV12-3/TRBV12-4
length: 19
D: NA

DNA: TGTGCCAGCAGCCATTCGAGTAGCGGAGACCCGAGCTCCTACGAGCAGTACTTC
CDR3: CASSHSSSGDPSSYEQYF
size: NA
J: TRBJ2-7
V: TRBV4-2
length: 18
D: NA

DNA: TGTGCCAGCAGCTCTGTGGCTAGCGGGTTTTACGAGCAGTACTTC
CDR3: CASSSVASGFYEQYF
size: many
J: TRBJ2-7
V: TRBV11-1
length: 15
D: TRBD2

DNA: TGTGCCAGCTCACCACGACAGGGTGAAAGAGAGACCCAGTACTTC
CDR3: CASSPRQGERETQYF
size: many
J: TRBJ2-5
V: TRBV18
length: 15
D: TRBD1

DNA: TGTGCCAGCAAAGCTACAGGGAACACTGAAGCTTTCTTT
CDR3: CASKATGNTEAFF
size: many
J: TRBJ1-1
V: TRBV27
length: 13
D: NA

DNA: TGTGCCAGCAGTTATCGGGGGGCACAAGAGACCCAGTACTTC
CDR3: CASSYRGAQETQYF
size: many
J: TRBJ2-5
V: TRBV6-5
length: 14
D: NA

DNA: TGTGCCAGCGGCCGAGGACAGTTCTACGAGCAGTACTTC
CDR3: CASGRGQFYEQYF
size: many
J: TRBJ2-7
V: TRBV6-1
length: 13
D: NA

DNA: TGTGCCTCCGGCCCTGTAGCAGTAAACCTTCAGTACTTC
CDR3: CASGPVAVNLQYF
size: few
J: TRBJ2-4
V: TRBV28
length: 13
D: NA

DNA: TGTGCCAGCAGCTTCCTCGCTTCTCTCTACGAGCAGTACTTC
CDR3: CASSFLASLYEQYF
size: NA
J: TRBJ2-7
V: TRBV7-2
length: 14
D: NA

DNA: TGTGCCAGCAGCTTTGGGACTAGCGGGACCCAGTACTTC
CDR3: CASSFGTSGTQYF
size: many
J: TRBJ2-5
V: TRBV11-2
length: 13
D: TRBD2

DNA: TGTGCCAGCAGCTTACCGGGACAGGGCGGAATTAGAAATCAGCCCCAGCATTTT
CDR3: CASSLPGQGGIRNQPQHF
size: many
J: TRBJ1-5
V: TRBV7-2
length: 18
D: TRBD1

DNA: TGTGCCAGCAGCTCATTCAGGGGATCCGTTTCCTACAATGAGCAGTTCTTC
CDR3: CASSSFRGSVSYNEQFF
size: many
J: TRBJ2-1
V: TRBV7-6
length: 17
D: NA

DNA: TGTGCCAGCAGCTCGGACCGGCAGACCGCTAACTATGGCTACACCTTC
CDR3: CASSSDRQTANYGYTF
size: many
J: TRBJ1-2
V: TRBV5-5
length: 16
D: NA

DNA: TGCAGTGCTAGAATAGGTCACGGCTACACCTTC
CDR3: CSARIGHGYTF
size: NA
J: TRBJ1-2
V: TRBV20-1
length: 11
D: NA

DNA: TGTGCCAGCAGCAAACGTGGACCGCTTAACACTGAAGCTTTCTTT
CDR3: CASSKRGPLNTEAFF
size: many
J: TRBJ1-1
V: TRBV28
length: 15
D: NA

DNA: TGCAGTGCTCGCCAACCGGGACAGGGGAGTCCAGAGACCCAGTACTTC
CDR3: CSARQPGQGSPETQYF
size: many
J: TRBJ2-5
V: TRBV20-1
length: 16
D: TRBD1

DNA: TGTGCCAGCAGCTTGGGGATTCTGGGGACAGGATGGGAGACCCAGTACTTC
CDR3: CASSLGILGTGWETQYF
size: many
J: TRBJ2-5
V: TRBV11-2
length: 17
D: TRBD1

DNA: TGCAGTGCCCAAGGACAGGCGACGAATTCACCCCTCCACTTT
CDR3: CSAQGQATNSPLHF
size: NA
J: TRBJ1-6
V: TRBV20-1
length: 14
D: TRBD1

DNA: TGTGCCAGCAGTTTAAGGGACGGACCCCGCCAAGAGACCCAGTACTTC
CDR3: CASSLRDGPRQETQYF
size: NA
J: TRBJ2-5
V: TRBV28
length: 16
D: NA

DNA: TGCAGCGTTACAGGGGAATTAAGTGGCTACACCTTC
CDR3: CSVTGELSGYTF
size: many
J: TRBJ1-2
V: TRBV29-1
length: 12
D: TRBD1

DNA: TGTGCCAGCAGTTTATCGCCGCCAGCGGGGCGGGAGACCCAGTACTTC
CDR3: CASSLSPPAGRETQYF
size: many
J: TRBJ2-5
V: TRBV27
length: 16
D: TRBD2

DNA: TGTGCCAGCAGCTCCCGACTAGCGGGGGGGCGGAGTGAGACCCAGTACTTC
CDR3: CASSSRLAGGRSETQYF
size: many
J: TRBJ2-5
V: TRBV12-3/TRBV12-4
length: 17
D: TRBD2

DNA: TGCAGTGCTCTTCCTAAAAGATCCCCCATAGAATATAGCAATCAGCCCCAGCATTTT
CDR3: CSALPKRSPIEYSNQPQHF
size: few
J: TRBJ1-5
V: TRBV20-1
length: 19
D: NA

DNA: TGCAGCGTTGTCTCCAGGGCAGGAGAGCAGTACTTC
CDR3: CSVVSRAGEQYF
size: many
J: TRBJ2-7
V: TRBV29-1
length: 12
D: NA

DNA: TGTGCCAGCAGTTTAGGAGACCCCACCTACGAGCAGTACTTC
CDR3: CASSLGDPTYEQYF
size: many
J: TRBJ2-7
V: TRBV12-3/TRBV12-4
length: 14
D: NA

DNA: TGTGCCAGCAGCCAACTAGCGGGGTGGTGGGAGCAGTACTTC
CDR3: CASSQLAGWWEQYF
size: NA
J: TRBJ2-7
V: TRBV7-9
length: 14
D: TRBD2

DNA: TGTGCCAGCAGTGCATCAGGGCAGGGACAAGAGACCCAGTACTTC
CDR3: CASSASGQGQETQYF
size: many
J: TRBJ2-5
V: TRBV28
length: 15
D: NA

DNA: TGCAGCGTTGAAGATCGTAGGGGGCTTTATTATGGCTACACCTTC
CDR3: CSVEDRRGLYYGYTF
size: many
J: TRBJ1-2
V: TRBV29-1
length: 15
D: TRBD1

DNA: TGTGCCAGCAGTCCACCGACCCTCTACGAGCAGTACTTC
CDR3: CASSPPTLYEQYF
size: NA
J: TRBJ2-7
V: TRBV6-1
length: 13
D: NA

DNA: TGTGCCAGCAGTCAGACGTCTGGGGCCAACGTCCTGACTTTC
CDR3: CASSQTSGANVLTF
size: many
J: TRBJ2-6
V: TRBV11-2
length: 14
D: NA

DNA: TGTGCCTGGAGGACTCCGGGCCCTGTGTTGACCGGGGAGCTGTTTTTT
CDR3: CAWRTPGPVLTGELFF
size: NA
J: TRBJ2-2
V: TRBV30
length: 16
D: NA

DNA: TGTGCAAATCCTAGCGGGCCTACCGGGGAGCTGTTTTTT
CDR3: CANPSGPTGELFF
size: many
J: TRBJ2-2
V: TRBV7-9
length: 13
D: TRBD2

DNA: TGTGCCAGCAGCCCGCGGACAGGGAACTCCTACGAGCAGTACTTC
CDR3: CASSPRTGNSYEQYF
size: many
J: TRBJ2-7
V: TRBV9
length: 15
D: TRBD1

DNA: TGTGCCAGCAGTTACACCAAGGGTGGCTACACCTTC
CDR3: CASSYTKGGYTF
size: many
J: TRBJ1-2
V: TRBV6-2/TRBV6-3
length: 12
D: NA

DNA: TGTGCCAGCAGTTTTGGGGGCGCCGATGAAGCTTTCTTT
CDR3: CASSFGGADEAFF
size: NA
J: TRBJ1-1
V: TRBV12-3/TRBV12-4
length: 13
D: NA

DNA: TGTGCCAGCAGTGCGACAGGAGCCCTCGACACTGAAGCTTTCTTT
CDR3: CASSATGALDTEAFF
size: many
J: TRBJ1-1
V: TRBV12-3/TRBV12-4
length: 15
D: NA

DNA: TGTGCCAGCAGCGCGGGAAACAAGGCGGGCGAGCAGTACTTC
CDR3: CASSAGNKAGEQYF
size: many
J: TRBJ2-7
V: TRBV6-1
length: 14
D: NA

DNA: TGTGCCAGCAGTAACACAGGGATGGGGACTAACTATGGCTACACCTTC
CDR3: CASSNTGMGTNYGYTF
size: many
J: TRBJ1-2
V: TRBV6-5
length: 16
D: NA

DNA: TGTGCCAGCAGTCGGGACAGGGCAGCCTATGGCTACACCTTC
CDR3: CASSRDRAAYGYTF
size: many
J: TRBJ1-2
V: TRBV28
length: 14
D: TRBD1

DNA: TGTGCCAGCAGCCTTAGCGCGGAAAACTCCCACGAGCAGTACTTC
CDR3: CASSLSAENSHEQYF
size: many
J: TRBJ2-7
V: TRBV7-2
length: 15
D: NA

DNA: TGTGCCAGCAGCTTAGGACTAGCGGGAGCCGTGGGTGGAGAGCAGTACTTC
CDR3: CASSLGLAGAVGGEQYF
size: NA
J: TRBJ2-7
V: TRBV13
length: 17
D: TRBD2

DNA: TGTGCCAGCAGCAAGAGACAAAGCTCTGGGGCCAACGTCCTGACTTTC
CDR3: CASSKRQSSGANVLTF
size: many
J: TRBJ2-6
V: TRBV28
length: 16
D: NA

DNA: TGTGCCAGCAGCCAAGACATCTGGTCCTACGAGCAGTACTTC
CDR3: CASSQDIWSYEQYF
size: many
J: TRBJ2-7
V: TRBV13
length: 14
D: NA